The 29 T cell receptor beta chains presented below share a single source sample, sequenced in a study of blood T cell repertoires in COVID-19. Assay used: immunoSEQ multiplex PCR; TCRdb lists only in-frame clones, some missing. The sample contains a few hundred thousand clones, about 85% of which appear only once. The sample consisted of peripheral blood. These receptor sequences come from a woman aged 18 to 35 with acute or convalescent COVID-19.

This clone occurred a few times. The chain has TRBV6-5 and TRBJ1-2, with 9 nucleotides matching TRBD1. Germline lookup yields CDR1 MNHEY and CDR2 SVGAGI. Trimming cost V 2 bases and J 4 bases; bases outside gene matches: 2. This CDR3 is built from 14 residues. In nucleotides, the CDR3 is TGTGCCAGCAGTTACGGGACAGGGAGCTATGGCTACACCTTC. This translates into CASSYGTGSYGYTF.

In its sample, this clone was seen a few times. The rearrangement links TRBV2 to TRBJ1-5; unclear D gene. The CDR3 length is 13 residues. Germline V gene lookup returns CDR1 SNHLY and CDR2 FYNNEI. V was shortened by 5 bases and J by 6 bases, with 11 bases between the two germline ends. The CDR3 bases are TGTGCCAGCAGTACGGCAGCGGTTCAGCCCCAGCATTTT. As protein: CASSTAAVQPQHF.

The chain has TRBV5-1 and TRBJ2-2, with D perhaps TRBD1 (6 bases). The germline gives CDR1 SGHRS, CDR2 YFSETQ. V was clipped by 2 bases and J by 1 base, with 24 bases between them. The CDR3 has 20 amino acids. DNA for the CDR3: TGCGCCAGCAGCTTAGACGGTAGGGGGTTTTCGTTTTGGAACACCGGGGAGCTGTTTTTT. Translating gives CASSLDGRGFSFWNTGELFF.

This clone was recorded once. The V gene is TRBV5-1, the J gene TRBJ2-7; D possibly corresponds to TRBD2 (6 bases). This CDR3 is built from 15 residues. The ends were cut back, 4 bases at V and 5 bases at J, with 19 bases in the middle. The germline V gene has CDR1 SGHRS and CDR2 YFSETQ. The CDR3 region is CASSPTSSSRDEQYF. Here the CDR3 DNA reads TGCGCCAGCAGCCCCACTAGCTCTTCAAGGGACGAGCAGTACTTC.

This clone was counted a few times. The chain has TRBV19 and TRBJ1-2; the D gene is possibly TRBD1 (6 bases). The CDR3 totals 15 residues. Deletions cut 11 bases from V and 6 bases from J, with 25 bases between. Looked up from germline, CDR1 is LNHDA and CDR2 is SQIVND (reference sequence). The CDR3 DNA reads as TGTGCCTCGCTTGGGGAGTTGGGCAGGGGAAATGGCTACACCTTC. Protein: CASLGELGRGNGYTF.

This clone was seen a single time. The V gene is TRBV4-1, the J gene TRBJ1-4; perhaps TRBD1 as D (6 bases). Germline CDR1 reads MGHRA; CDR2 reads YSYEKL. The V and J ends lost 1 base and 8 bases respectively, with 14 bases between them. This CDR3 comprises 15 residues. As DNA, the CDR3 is TGCGCCAGCAGCCAAGCGTCCGGCCAGGGGGAAAAACTGTTTTTT. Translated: CASSQASGQGEKLFF.

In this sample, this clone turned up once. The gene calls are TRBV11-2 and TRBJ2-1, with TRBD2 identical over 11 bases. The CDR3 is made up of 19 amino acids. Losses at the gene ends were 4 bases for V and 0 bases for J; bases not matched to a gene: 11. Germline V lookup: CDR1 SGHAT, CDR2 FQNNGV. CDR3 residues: CASSSPGLAAQSSYNEQFF. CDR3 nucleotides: TGTGCCAGCAGCTCCCCGGGACTAGCGGCCCAAAGCTCCTACAATGAGCAGTTCTTC.

For the CDR3, the DNA is TGTGCCAGCAGCCTACAGGGCCAGTCACAGCCCCAGCATTTT. Its translation: CASSLQGQSQPQHF. The chain links TRBV14 to TRBJ1-5; perhaps TRBD1 as D (6 bases). The V and J ends lost 4 bases and 7 bases respectively, with 14 bases between them. Germline V lookup: CDR1 SGHDN, CDR2 FVKESK. CDR3 length: 14 amino acids.

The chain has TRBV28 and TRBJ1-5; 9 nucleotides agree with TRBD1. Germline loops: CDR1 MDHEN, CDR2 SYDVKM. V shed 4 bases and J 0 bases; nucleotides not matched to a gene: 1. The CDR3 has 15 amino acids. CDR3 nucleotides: TGTGCCAGCAGTTGGGGACAGGGTAGCAATCAGCCCCAGCATTTT. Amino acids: CASSWGQGSNQPQHF.

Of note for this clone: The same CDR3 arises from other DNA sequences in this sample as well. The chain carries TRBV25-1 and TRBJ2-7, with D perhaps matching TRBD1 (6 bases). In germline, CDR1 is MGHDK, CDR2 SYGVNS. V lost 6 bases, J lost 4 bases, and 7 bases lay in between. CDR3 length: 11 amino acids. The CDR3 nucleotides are TGTGCCAGCAGACAGGGTTACGAGCAGTACTTC. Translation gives CASRQGYEQYF.

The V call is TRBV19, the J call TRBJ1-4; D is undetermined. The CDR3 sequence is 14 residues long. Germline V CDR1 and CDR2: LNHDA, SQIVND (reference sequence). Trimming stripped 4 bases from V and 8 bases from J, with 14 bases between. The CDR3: CASSTEGGGEKLFF. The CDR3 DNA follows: TGTGCCAGTAGTACTGAGGGAGGAGGGGAAAAACTGTTTTTT.

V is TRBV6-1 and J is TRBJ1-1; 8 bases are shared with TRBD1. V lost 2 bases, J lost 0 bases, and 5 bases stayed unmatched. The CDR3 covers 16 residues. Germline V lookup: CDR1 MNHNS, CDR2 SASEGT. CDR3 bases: TGTGCCAGCAGTGAACGACAGGGGCGAATGAACACTGAAGCTTTCTTT. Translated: CASSERQGRMNTEAFF.

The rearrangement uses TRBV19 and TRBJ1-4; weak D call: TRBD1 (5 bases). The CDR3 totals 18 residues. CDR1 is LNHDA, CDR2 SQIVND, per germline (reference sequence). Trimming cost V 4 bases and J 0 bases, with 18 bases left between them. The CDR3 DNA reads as TGTGCCAGTAGTACCCCAACCCCCGACAGTGCAACTAATGAAAAACTGTTTTTT. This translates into CASSTPTPDSATNEKLFF.

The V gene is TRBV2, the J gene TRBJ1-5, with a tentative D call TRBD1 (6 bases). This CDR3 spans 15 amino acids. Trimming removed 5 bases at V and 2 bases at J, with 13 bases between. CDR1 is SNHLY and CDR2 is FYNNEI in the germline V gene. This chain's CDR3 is CASSLRGVGNQPQHF. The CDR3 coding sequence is TGTGCCAGCAGTCTCAGGGGAGTAGGCAATCAGCCCCAGCATTTT.

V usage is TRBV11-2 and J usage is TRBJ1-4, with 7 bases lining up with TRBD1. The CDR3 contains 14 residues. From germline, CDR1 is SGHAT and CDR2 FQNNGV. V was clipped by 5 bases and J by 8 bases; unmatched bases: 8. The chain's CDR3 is CASSLTGSSEKLFF. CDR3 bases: TGTGCCAGCAGCCTGACAGGGTCGAGCGAAAAACTGTTTTTT.

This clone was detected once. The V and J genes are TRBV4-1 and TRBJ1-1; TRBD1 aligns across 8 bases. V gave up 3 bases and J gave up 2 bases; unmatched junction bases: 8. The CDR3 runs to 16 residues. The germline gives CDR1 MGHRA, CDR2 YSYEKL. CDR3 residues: CASSHAGQGGNTEAFF. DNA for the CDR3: TGCGCCAGCAGCCATGCTGGACAGGGAGGAAACACTGAAGCTTTCTTT.

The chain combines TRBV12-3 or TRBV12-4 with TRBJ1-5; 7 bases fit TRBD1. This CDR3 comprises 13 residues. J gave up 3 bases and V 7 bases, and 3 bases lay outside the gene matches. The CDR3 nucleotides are TGTGCCAGCACCGGGACAGTCAATCAGCCCCAGCATTTT. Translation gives CASTGTVNQPQHF.

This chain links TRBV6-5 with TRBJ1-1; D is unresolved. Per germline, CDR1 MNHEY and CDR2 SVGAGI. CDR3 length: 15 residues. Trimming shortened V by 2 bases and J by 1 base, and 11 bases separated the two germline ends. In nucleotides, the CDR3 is TGTGCCAGCAGTTACGCAGGCAATCGGAACACTGAAGCTTTCTTT. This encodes CASSYAGNRNTEAFF.

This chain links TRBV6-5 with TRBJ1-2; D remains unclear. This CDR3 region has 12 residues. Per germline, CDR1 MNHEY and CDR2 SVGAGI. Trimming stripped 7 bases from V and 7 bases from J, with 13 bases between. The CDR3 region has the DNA TGTGCCAGCACCGTCGGGAGTTTTGGCTACACCTTC. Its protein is CASTVGSFGYTF.

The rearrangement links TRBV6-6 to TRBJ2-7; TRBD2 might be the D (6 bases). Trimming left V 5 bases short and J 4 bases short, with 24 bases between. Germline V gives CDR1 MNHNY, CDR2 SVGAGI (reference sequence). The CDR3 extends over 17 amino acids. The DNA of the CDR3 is TGTGCCAGCAGTCCGCTGGGGGTAGGGGCCGGGGGATACGAGCAGTACTTC. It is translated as CASSPLGVGAGGYEQYF.

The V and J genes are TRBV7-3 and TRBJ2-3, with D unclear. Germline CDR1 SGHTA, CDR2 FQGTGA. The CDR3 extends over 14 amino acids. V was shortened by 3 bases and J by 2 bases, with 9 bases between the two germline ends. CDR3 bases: TGTGCCAGCAGCTTTAATAGTCCCACAGATACGCAGTATTTT. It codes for CASSFNSPTDTQYF. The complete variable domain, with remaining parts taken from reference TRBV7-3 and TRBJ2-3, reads GAGVSQTPSNKVTEKGKYVELRCDPISGHTALYWYRQSLGQGPEFLIYFQGTGAADDSGLPNDRFFAVRPEGSVSTLKIQRTERGDSAVYLCASSFNSPTDTQYFGPGTRLTVL.

CDR3 sequence reads: CASSRPQTGLNTEAFF. The CDR3 DNA reads as TGCGCCAGCAGCCGTCCGCAGACAGGCCTGAACACTGAAGCTTTCTTT. V usage is TRBV4-1 and J usage is TRBJ1-1; D possibly corresponds to TRBD1 (6 bases). Trimming cost V 4 bases and J 0 bases, with 15 bases left between them. Germline V gene lookup returns CDR1 MGHRA and CDR2 YSYEKL. This CDR3 contains 16 residues.

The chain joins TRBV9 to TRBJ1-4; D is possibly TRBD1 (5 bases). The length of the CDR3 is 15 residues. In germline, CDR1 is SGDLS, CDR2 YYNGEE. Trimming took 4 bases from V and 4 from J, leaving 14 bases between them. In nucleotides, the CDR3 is TGTGCCAGCAGCCCCCAACGGCAGGGTAATGAAAAACTGTTTTTT. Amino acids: CASSPQRQGNEKLFF.

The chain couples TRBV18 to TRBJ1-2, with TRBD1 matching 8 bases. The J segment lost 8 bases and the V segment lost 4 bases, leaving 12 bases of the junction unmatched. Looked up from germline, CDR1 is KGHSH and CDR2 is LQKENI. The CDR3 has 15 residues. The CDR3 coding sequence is TGTGCCAGCTCACAGATTCAGGGGGCATCAATGGGCTACACCTTC. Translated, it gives CASSQIQGASMGYTF.

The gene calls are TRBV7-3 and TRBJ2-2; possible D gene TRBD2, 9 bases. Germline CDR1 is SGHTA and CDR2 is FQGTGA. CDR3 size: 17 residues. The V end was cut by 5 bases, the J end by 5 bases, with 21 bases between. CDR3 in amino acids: CASSQGAGGPSTGELFF. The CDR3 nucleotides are TGTGCCAGCAGCCAGGGGGCGGGAGGGCCCTCTACCGGGGAGCTGTTTTTT.

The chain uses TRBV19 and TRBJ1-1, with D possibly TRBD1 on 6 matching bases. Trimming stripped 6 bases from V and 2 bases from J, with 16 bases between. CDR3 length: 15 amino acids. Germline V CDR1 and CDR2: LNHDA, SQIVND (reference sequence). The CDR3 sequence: CASRGAGGHNTEAFF. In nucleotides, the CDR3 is TGTGCCAGTAGGGGGGCCGGGGGGCATAACACTGAAGCTTTCTTT.

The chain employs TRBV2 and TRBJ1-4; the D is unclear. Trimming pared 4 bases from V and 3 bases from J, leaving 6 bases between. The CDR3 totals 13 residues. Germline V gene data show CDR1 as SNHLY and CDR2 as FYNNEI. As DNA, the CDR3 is TGTGCCAGCAGTGTGTGGCCTAATGAAAAACTGTTTTTT. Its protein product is CASSVWPNEKLFF.

The CDR3 sequence: CATSESGNQPQHF. The CDR3 nucleotides are TGTGCCACCAGTGAATCGGGGAATCAGCCCCAGCATTTT. This chain joins TRBV24-1 and TRBJ1-5; D gene ambiguous. CDR1 is KGHDR and CDR2 is SFDVKD in the germline V gene. V lost 4 bases and J 4 bases, leaving 7 bases between the germline ends. This CDR3 spans 13 amino acids.

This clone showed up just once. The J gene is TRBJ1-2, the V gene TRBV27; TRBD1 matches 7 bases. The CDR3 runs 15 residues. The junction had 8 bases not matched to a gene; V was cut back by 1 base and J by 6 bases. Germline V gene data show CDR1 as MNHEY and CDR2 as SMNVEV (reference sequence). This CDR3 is CASSLYLPGQNGYTF. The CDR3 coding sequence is TGTGCCAGCAGTTTATATCTCCCGGGACAGAATGGCTACACCTTC.